The T cell receptor beta chain described here comes from a study of blood T cell repertoires in COVID-19. Clinical history as reported by participants underpinned cohort assignment. Two consecutive negative NP/OP PCR tests, clearance, or resolved symptoms defined Cohort 3 recovery. Method: immunoSEQ multiplex PCR; TCRdb's copy keeps in-frame clones and lacks some. The data contain about 320,000 clones, about nine tenths of them singletons. Germline V gene data show CDR1 as MDHEN and CDR2 as SYDVKM. The CDR3 loop spans 14 amino acids. V was pared by 5 bases and J by 6 bases, with 6 bases of the junction left unmatched.

Sequences were obtained from PBMCs or T cells enriched from blood (not recorded which). The receptor's source is a man in his 60s who had recovered from COVID-19. This rearrangement joins TRBV28 to TRBJ1-4; 7 bases fit TRBD1. This CDR3 is CASSLRQGDEKLFF. CDR3 nucleotide sequence: TGTGCCAGCAGTCTGAGACAGGGCGATGAAAAACTGTTTTTT.